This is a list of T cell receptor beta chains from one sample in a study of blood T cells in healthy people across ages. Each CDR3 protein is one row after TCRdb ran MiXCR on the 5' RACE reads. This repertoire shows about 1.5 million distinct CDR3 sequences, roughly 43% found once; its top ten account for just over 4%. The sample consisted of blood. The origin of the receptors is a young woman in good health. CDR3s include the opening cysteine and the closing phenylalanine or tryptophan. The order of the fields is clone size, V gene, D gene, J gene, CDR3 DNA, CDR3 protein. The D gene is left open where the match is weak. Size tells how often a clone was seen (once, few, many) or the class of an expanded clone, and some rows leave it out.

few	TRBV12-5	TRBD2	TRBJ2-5	TGTGCTAGTGGTTTAGGACTAGCGGGAGAGACCCAGTACTTC	CASGLGLAGETQYF
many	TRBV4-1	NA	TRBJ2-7	TGCGCCAGCAGCCAAGATCTTCAGGGAGACTACGAGCAGTACTTC	CASSQDLQGDYEQYF
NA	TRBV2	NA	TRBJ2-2	TGTGCCAGCAGAGCTGCGCGGAACACCGGGGAGCTGTTTTTT	CASRAARNTGELFF
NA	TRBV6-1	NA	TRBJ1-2	TGTGCCAGCAGTGAACAGGGGACCTATGGCCACACCTTC	CASSEQGTYGHTF
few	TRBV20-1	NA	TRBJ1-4	TGCAGTGCAGCAGCAACTAATGAAAAACTGTTTTTT	CSAAATNEKLFF
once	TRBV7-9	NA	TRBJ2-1	TGTGCCAGCGATGAGCTAGGGGGGAATGAGCAGTTCTTC	CASDELGGNEQFF
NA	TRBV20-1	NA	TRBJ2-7	TGCAGTGCTACACTAGGGACTCCCCTAGAGCAGTACTTC	CSATLGTPLEQYF
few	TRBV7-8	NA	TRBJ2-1	TGTGCCAGCAGCCAACCCGGGACTGTGCATGAGCAGTTCTTC	CASSQPGTVHEQFF
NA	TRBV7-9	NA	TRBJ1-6	TGTGCCAGCAGCTTAGGGCCCTATAATTCACCCCTCCACTTT	CASSLGPYNSPLHF
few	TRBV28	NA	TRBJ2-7	TGTGCCAGCAGTTCGAGGTTTGGACAGCGAGACTCCTACGAGCAGTACTTC	CASSSRFGQRDSYEQYF
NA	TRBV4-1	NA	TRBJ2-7	TGCGCCAGCAGCCAGGCGGGACGTATGAGCTCCTACGAGCAGTACTTC	CASSQAGRMSSYEQYF
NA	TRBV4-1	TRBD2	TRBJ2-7	TGCGCCAGCAGCCAAGATTTCGCGGGAGCTGCCTACGAGCAGTACTTC	CASSQDFAGAAYEQYF
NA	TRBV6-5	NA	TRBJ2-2	TGTGCCAGCAGGGCTCAGGGGGGCACCGGGGAGCTGTTTTTT	CASRAQGGTGELFF
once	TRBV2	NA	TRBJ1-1	TGTGCCAGCAGTGAATTCAGGGGTGAGAACACTGAAGCTTTCTTT	CASSEFRGENTEAFF
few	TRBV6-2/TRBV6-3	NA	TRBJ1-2	TGTGCCAGCAGACCCGACTGGGGGTACCACTATGGCTACACCTTC	CASRPDWGYHYGYTF
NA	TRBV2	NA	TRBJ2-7	TGTGCCAGCAGCGCCGTGACCTACGAGCAGTACTTC	CASSAVTYEQYF
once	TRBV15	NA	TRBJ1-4	TGTGCCATCACAGGGATAACTAATGAAAAACTGTTTTTT	CAITGITNEKLFF
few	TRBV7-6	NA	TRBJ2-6	TGTGCCAGCAGCTTAGGTGTAGTCTCTGGGGCCAACGTCCTGACTTTC	CASSLGVVSGANVLTF
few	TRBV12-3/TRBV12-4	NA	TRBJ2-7	TGTGCCAGCAGGTGGAGCGGAACCTACGAGCAGTACTTC	CASRWSGTYEQYF
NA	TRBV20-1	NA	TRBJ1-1	TGCAGTGCTCGCGACACAATGAGCACTGAAGCTTTCTTT	CSARDTMSTEAFF
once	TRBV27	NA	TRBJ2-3	TGTGCCAGCAGTTCCCTCTGGGGGCCCACAGATACGCAGTATTTT	CASSSLWGPTDTQYF